These T cell receptor beta chains were read from a single sample in a study of blood T cell repertoires in COVID-19. Measured with immunoSEQ multiplex PCR; TCRdb has only the in-frame clones, and not every one. This sample has under 75,000 clones, with around 88% found just once. The sequenced material came from peripheral blood. All receptors come from a woman over 75 with active COVID-19. Each CDR3 is given with its conserved first and last residue. A D gene is named only where the DNA matches it firmly. Size is omitted from some rows. Given values are once, few, many or a class for expanded clones.

d_call | j_call | v_call | clone_size | cdr3_nt | cdr3_aa
TRBD1 | TRBJ2-5 | TRBV24-1 | NA | TGTGCCACCAGTGAACCTCAGACAGGGACGGGAGAGACCCAGTACTTC | CATSEPQTGTGETQYF
NA | TRBJ1-1 | TRBV9 | few | TGTGCCAGCAGCCCCCGTCGCGGGACTGAAGCTTTCTTT | CASSPRRGTEAFF
TRBD1 | TRBJ1-3 | TRBV19 | NA | TGTGCCAGTAGTATCGTCTCGACAGGGGCCGGAAACACCATATATTTT | CASSIVSTGAGNTIYF
TRBD1 | TRBJ1-6 | TRBV28 | NA | TGTGCCAGCAGTCCAGACAGGGCGGGCTCACCCCTCCACTTT | CASSPDRAGSPLHF
TRBD1 | TRBJ1-4 | TRBV28 | once | TGTGCCAGCAGTTTAAGGACAGGATATAATGAAAAACTGTTTTTT | CASSLRTGYNEKLFF
TRBD1 | TRBJ1-1 | TRBV5-8 | NA | TGTGCCAGCAGCTTGGTTCAGGGGGCAGGGAGCACTGAAGCTTTCTTT | CASSLVQGAGSTEAFF
NA | TRBJ1-2 | TRBV6-5 | NA | TGTGCCAGCAGGCAGAGACACGGCTACACCTTC | CASRQRHGYTF
TRBD2 | TRBJ2-7 | TRBV18 | NA | TGTGCCAGCTCACCTAGCGGGGAGGGGCTCGAGCAGTACTTC | CASSPSGEGLEQYF
TRBD2 | TRBJ2-1 | TRBV5-4 | NA | TGTGCCAGCAGCTTGAGGGCGGGGGGGTACAATGAGCAGTTCTTC | CASSLRAGGYNEQFF
NA | TRBJ2-7 | TRBV29-1 | NA | TGCAGCGTCTTTGGACAGAGGGGACCCTACGAGCAGTACTTC | CSVFGQRGPYEQYF
TRBD1 | TRBJ2-5 | TRBV6-6 | NA | TGTGCCAGCAGTTACCCCATGGGACAGGGGTTTGAGACCCAGTACTTC | CASSYPMGQGFETQYF
NA | TRBJ2-1 | TRBV5-1 | NA | TGCGCCAGCAGCTTGCGTTACTCCTACAATGAGCAGTTCTTC | CASSLRYSYNEQFF
TRBD1 | TRBJ2-5 | TRBV7-2 | NA | TGTGCCAGCAGCACGGCCGGGACAGGGGGAACCCAGTACTTC | CASSTAGTGGTQYF
TRBD2 | TRBJ2-3 | TRBV5-1 | NA | TGCGCCAGCAGCTTGGCACTAGCGGGGGGCACAGATACGCAGTATTTT | CASSLALAGGTDTQYF
TRBD1 | TRBJ2-7 | TRBV2 | few | TGTGCCAGCAGTGCGGACAGGGGGAGCGACGAGCAGTACTTC | CASSADRGSDEQYF
TRBD1 | TRBJ1-5 | TRBV9 | NA | TGTGCCAGCAGCGACCACAGGGGCCTTCGGCCCCAGCATTTT | CASSDHRGLRPQHF
NA | TRBJ2-5 | TRBV15 | NA | TGTGCCACCAGCAGCGGGGGAACGGAGACCCAGTACTTC | CATSSGGTETQYF
TRBD1 | TRBJ2-7 | TRBV2 | few | TGTGCCAGCAACATAATTGACAGGGGAGAGCAGTACTTC | CASNIIDRGEQYF
NA | TRBJ2-1 | TRBV10-3 | NA | TGTGCCATCAGTGAGTCGGCTAGTAGGAATGAGCAGTTCTTC | CAISESASRNEQFF
NA | TRBJ1-5 | TRBV6-6 | NA | TGTGCCAGCAGTTACGATGGGGGGGAATTCAATCAGCCCCAGCATTTT | CASSYDGGEFNQPQHF
NA | TRBJ2-3 | TRBV7-7 | NA | TGTGCTAGCAGCCGGGACTCGAAAGATACGCAGTATTTT | CASSRDSKDTQYF
NA | TRBJ2-7 | TRBV5-1 | NA | TGCGCCAGCAGCCTGCGGGACGACCATGGAACCTACGAGCAGTACTTC | CASSLRDDHGTYEQYF
NA | TRBJ2-7 | TRBV4-1 | NA | TGCGCCAGCAGCCAAGGGGGCTATGGCGGGGCTCGCGCCTACGAGCAGTACTTC | CASSQGGYGGARAYEQYF
NA | TRBJ2-1 | TRBV6-1 | NA | TGTGCCAGCAGTGAAGTGCTAAGAATCTACAATGAGCAGTTCTTC | CASSEVLRIYNEQFF
NA | TRBJ2-7 | TRBV5-1 | once | TGCGCCAGCAGCTTGGCCGGGAGACTTTCCTACGAGCAGTACTTC | CASSLAGRLSYEQYF